These T cell receptor beta chains were read from a single sample in a study of regulatory T cells in long-lasting Graves disease. MiXCR, run by TCRdb on the multiplex PCR reads, gives a single entry per CDR3 protein. The data show approximately 360,000 distinct CDR3 sequences, approximately 10% seen once. This sample also belongs to another study, concerning T cells in Graves' hyperthyroidism and ophthalmopathy.

Here the sequenced sample was peripheral blood mononuclear cells (PBMCs), taken at new diagnosis, from a patient treated with antithyroid drugs. These receptors all come from a woman aged 18-29 years with Graves disease. Each CDR3 is given with its conserved first and last residue. The D gene is left open where the match is weak. Some rows mark clone size as missing; the rest say once, few, many or name a class of expanded clone.

j_call d_call clone_size v_call cdr3_nt cdr3_aa
TRBJ2-3 TRBD2 - TRBV24-1 TGTGCCACCAGTGATACTAGCGGGGGTTTTTTAGATACGCAGTATTTT CATSDTSGGFLDTQYF
TRBJ1-5 - - TRBV29-1 TGCAGCGCCTCGACAGATAGCAATCAGCCCCAGCATTTT CSASTDSNQPQHF
TRBJ2-7 - - TRBV5-1 TGCGCCAGCAGCTTGATGAGTTGGGGCTCCTACGAGCAGTACTTC CASSLMSWGSYEQYF
TRBJ2-1 - few TRBV19 TGTGCCAGTAGTCTACCCGGTGCTTGGGGAAGCTCCTACAATGAGCAGTTCTTC CASSLPGAWGSSYNEQFF
TRBJ2-7 - few TRBV7-2 TGTGCCAGCAGCCGTTGGACAGCCTACGAGCAGTACTTC CASSRWTAYEQYF
TRBJ2-1 TRBD2 many TRBV20-1 TGCAGTGCCGAAGCGGGAGGATATCCGTATGATGAGCAGTTCTTC CSAEAGGYPYDEQFF
TRBJ2-7 - many TRBV28 TGTGCCAGCAGTTTACACTCCTACGAGCAGTACTTC CASSLHSYEQYF
TRBJ2-4 - - TRBV7-8 TGTGCCAGCAGCCAAGATCTGGGACAAACAGCCAAAAACATTCAGTACTTC CASSQDLGQTAKNIQYF
TRBJ2-6 - few TRBV7-3 TGTGCCAGCAGCTTCCGCGGGCTCTCTGGGGCCAACGTCCTGACTTTC CASSFRGLSGANVLTF
TRBJ2-3 TRBD2 many TRBV7-8 TGTGCCAGCAGCTCCCTACTAGCGGGACTCACAGATACGCAGTATTTT CASSSLLAGLTDTQYF
TRBJ2-3 TRBD1 many TRBV18 TGTGCCAGCTCACCTTCCGGGACAGGGAATACGCAGTATTTT CASSPSGTGNTQYF
TRBJ2-7 TRBD1 few TRBV6-1 TGTGCCAGCACGTACGAACAGGGGAGTTACGAGCAGTACTTC CASTYEQGSYEQYF
TRBJ1-1 - once TRBV6-2/TRBV6-3 TGTGCCAGCAGTTTCGTCACTCCGGAAGCTTTCTTT CASSFVTPEAFF
TRBJ2-2 - few TRBV7-2 TGTGCCAGCAGCCCAGTCTTAGGGAACACCGGGGAGCTGTTTTTT CASSPVLGNTGELFF
TRBJ2-1 - - TRBV19 TGTGCCAGTAGTATAGGACAGGACTTTTACAATGAGCAGTTCTTC CASSIGQDFYNEQFF
TRBJ2-5 TRBD1 many TRBV7-2 TGTGCCAGCAGCTTCTCACCCGACGGACAGGGGGAGACCCAGTACTTC CASSFSPDGQGETQYF
TRBJ2-1 TRBD1 many TRBV7-3 TGTGCCAGCAGTCCCTCTTCCGGGACAGATTACAATGAGCAGTTCTTC CASSPSSGTDYNEQFF
TRBJ2-5 - few TRBV13 TGTGCCAGCAGCTTAGCGGGGGGCCGGAGTTATGAGACCCAGTACTTC CASSLAGGRSYETQYF
TRBJ2-1 - few TRBV12-3/TRBV12-4 TGTGCCAGCAGACGATACTTCAATGAGCAGTTCTTC CASRRYFNEQFF
TRBJ2-2 TRBD2 many TRBV6-2/TRBV6-3 TGCGCCAGCAGACCGGGGGGGACCGGGGAGCTGTTTTTT CASRPGGTGELFF
TRBJ2-7 - - TRBV20-1 TGCAGTGCTAGAGAGGACGAGTACGAGCAGTACTTC CSAREDEYEQYF
TRBJ1-3 - many TRBV12-3/TRBV12-4 TGTGCCAGCAGCCGGGGGTCAGGGGCGGGAAACACCATATATTTT CASSRGSGAGNTIYF
TRBJ2-7 TRBD2 few TRBV19 TGTGCCAGTAGTATGGGGGACTACTCCTCCTACGAGCAGTACTTC CASSMGDYSSYEQYF
TRBJ2-4 - many TRBV12-3/TRBV12-4 TGTGCCAGCAGCCCTCAGGGAGAAGGCAAAAACATTCAGTACTTC CASSPQGEGKNIQYF
TRBJ2-3 - many TRBV9 TGTGCCAGCAGCGCCTTCACGGAGGGCACAGATACGCAGTATTTT CASSAFTEGTDTQYF
TRBJ2-7 - many TRBV6-5 TGTGCCAGCAGTTACTCGACGAGGGAGTTGGTTCGCGAGCAGTACTTC CASSYSTRELVREQYF
TRBJ1-1 - few TRBV6-1 TGTGCCAGCAGACCGGGACCGAAGAACACTGAAGCTTTCTTT CASRPGPKNTEAFF
TRBJ2-5 TRBD1 many TRBV18 TGTGCCAGCTCACACGGGACAGGTGGCGAGACCCAGTACTTC CASSHGTGGETQYF
TRBJ2-1 TRBD1 many TRBV20-1 TGCAGTGCCAACTACCCCGGGACAGGGGTATACAATGAGCAGTTCTTC CSANYPGTGVYNEQFF
TRBJ2-7 - many TRBV20-1 TGCAGTGCTAGAGATCGGAACAGGGTGTCCTACGAGCAGTACTTC CSARDRNRVSYEQYF
TRBJ2-5 - many TRBV5-1 TGCGCCAGCAGGCCAGGAGGATATAGCGAGGAGACCCAGTACTTC CASRPGGYSEETQYF
TRBJ1-5 - many TRBV3-1 TGTGCCAGCAGCCCCCGGGCGGGGGGCGGTCAGCCCCAGCATTTT CASSPRAGGGQPQHF
TRBJ2-6 - few TRBV12-3/TRBV12-4 TGTGCCAGCAGTGCCCGAAGGGCTGGGGCCAACGTCCTGACTTTC CASSARRAGANVLTF
TRBJ1-2 - - TRBV4-3 TGCGCCAGCAGCCAAGATCTTCTGGCCGTTAGGTTGTGGAACTATGGCTACACCTTC CASSQDLLAVRLWNYGYTF
TRBJ2-5 - many TRBV20-1 TGCAGTGCCAGGGTTGGGGTTCCCCTCCAAGAGACCCAGTACTTC CSARVGVPLQETQYF
TRBJ1-2 TRBD1 many TRBV7-9 TGTGCCAGCAGCCTAGACAGGGAAGGCTACACCTTC CASSLDREGYTF
TRBJ2-7 TRBD2 many TRBV3-1 TGTGCCAGCAGCCCGGGACTAGCGGGAGGGCCCAACGAGCAGTACTTC CASSPGLAGGPNEQYF